This T cell receptor beta chain stems from a study of blood T cells in healthy people across ages. Whole-study findings and limits: It was found that TCR beta diversity correlated strongly with the percentage of naive T cells.

Combining a sample-barcoded 5' primer with a J-beta primer mix, a second PCR ran for 7 to 11 cycles. Via MiXCR, TCRdb re-called the 5' RACE reads, giving one row per CDR3 protein. The sample shows fewer than 1.5 million distinct CDR3 sequences, around 39% of them seen only once. Comment on this clonotype: Its antigen is not known.

The specimen was blood. The source is a woman younger than 35 in good health.

CDR3: CASSAPGLNNEQFF. The CDR3 nucleotides read TGTGCCAGCAGCGCGCCGGGACTGAACAATGAGCAGTTCTTC. The rearrangement uses TRBV2 and TRBJ2-1; TRBD2 is a possible D gene (6 bases). With 6 bases removed from V and 5 bases from J, the gap between germline ends came to 14 bases. Germline CDR1 reads SNHLY; CDR2 reads FYNNEI. The CDR3 length is 14 residues.